This T cell receptor (beta chain) was identified in a study of CD8+CD57+ T cells in acquired aplastic anemia. Individuals selected for sequencing had exhibited CD8+CD57+ cell expansion on flow cytometry. At the time of blood sampling, patients had not yet received any therapy. Genomic DNA was employed as the template in profiling TCR beta VDJ and CDR3. TCRdb re-analysed the reads in MiXCR, keeping a single row per CDR3 protein. The sample has 300,000 or so distinct CDR3 sequences, approximately 57% seen once. This clonotype has ten or more counts. Germline CDR1 SGDLS, CDR2 YYNGEE. V lost 0 bases to trimming and J lost 5 bases; unmatched junction nucleotides: 4. The CDR3 spans 14 residues.

The V call is TRBV9, the J call TRBJ2-7, with 8 bases aligning to TRBD2. This clonotype was obtained from a human donor with aplastic anemia. Sequences were obtained from sorted CD4+, CD8+, or CD8+CD57+ T cells (not recorded which) from PBMCs. The CDR3 sequence: CASSVGPAGDEQYF. DNA of the CDR3: TGTGCCAGCAGCGTAGGGCCAGCGGGAGACGAGCAGTACTTC.